These 15 T cell receptor beta chains were all obtained from the same sample, sequenced in a study of blood T cell repertoires in COVID-19. The repertoire was sequenced with immunoSEQ multiplex PCR; TCRdb's copy has only in-frame clones and lacks some. The table shows 40,000 to 55,000 clones, with 90% occurring only once. Sequencing was performed on peripheral blood. The receptors come from a woman aged 80 or over with acute or convalescent COVID-19.

This chain joins TRBV24-1 and TRBJ2-5; no clear D. Germline values: CDR1 KGHDR, CDR2 SFDVKD. V was cut by 5 bases and J by 4 bases, with 7 bases left in between. The CDR3 totals 12 residues. DNA for the CDR3: TGTGCCACCAGTGCCAACGGAGAGACCCAGTACTTC. It yields the protein CATSANGETQYF.

The genes are TRBV30 and TRBJ1-4, with TRBD1 matching over 10 bases. V lost 2 bases to trimming and J lost 10 bases; unmatched junction nucleotides: 10. The CDR3 has 15 residues. CDR1 is GTSNPN and CDR2 is SVGIG in the germline V gene (reference sequence). The CDR3 spells CAWSPRTGGSRKLFF. In DNA, the CDR3 is TGTGCCTGGAGTCCACGGACAGGGGGGAGTAGAAAACTGTTTTTT.

The chain carries TRBV28 and TRBJ1-6; TRBD1 agrees at 8 bases. The J segment lost 10 bases and the V segment lost 6 bases, leaving 8 bases of the junction unmatched. Per the germline V gene, CDR1 is MDHEN and CDR2 is SYDVKM. CDR3 length: 14 residues. CDR3 sequence: CASSGQGRKSPLHF. DNA of the CDR3: TGTGCCAGCAGCGGACAGGGAAGGAAATCACCCCTCCACTTT.

V gene TRBV4-1 combines with J gene TRBJ1-5, with TRBD1 matching over 10 bases. CDR1 is MGHRA, CDR2 YSYEKL, per germline. The CDR3 loop spans 18 amino acids. The V gene end was trimmed by 0 bases and the J gene end by 7 bases; junction bases not matched to a gene: 12. CDR3 region: CASSQERRTGGVRQPQHF. The CDR3 bases are TGCGCCAGCAGCCAAGAGAGAAGGACAGGGGGAGTGAGGCAGCCCCAGCATTTT.

The rearrangement links TRBV24-1 to TRBJ2-7; a weak D match, TRBD2 (6 bases). This CDR3 is built from 11 residues. Germline loops: CDR1 KGHDR, CDR2 SFDVKD. The V and J ends lost 3 bases and 7 bases respectively, with 6 bases between them. CDR3 region: CATSDGGEQYF. For the CDR3, the DNA is TGTGCCACCAGTGATGGAGGGGAGCAGTACTTC.

The chain joins TRBV29-1 to TRBJ1-3; D gene unclear. Trimming took off 7 bases at V and 0 bases at J, with 7 bases between the two ends. This CDR3 is built from 12 residues. Germline CDR1 and CDR2: SQVTM and ANQGSEA. The DNA of the CDR3 is TGCAGCGCGGTCAACTCTGGAAACACCATATATTTT. Encoded protein: CSAVNSGNTIYF.

The sample holds a few counts of this clone. The chain uses TRBV6-5 and TRBJ2-7; the match to TRBD2 covers 13 bases. CDR3 length: 15 amino acids. Germline V lookup: CDR1 MNHEY, CDR2 SVGAGI. Here the CDR3 DNA reads TGTGCTGCCCAGTGGACTAGCGGGAGCTCCTACGAGCAGTACTTC. It is translated as CAAQWTSGSSYEQYF.

The rearrangement uses TRBV11-3 and TRBJ1-1; tentative D call: TRBD1 (5 bases). The germline CDR1 and CDR2 sequences are SGHNT and YENEEA. V lost 5 bases and J lost 1, with 8 bases in between. The CDR3 has 13 amino acids. This CDR3 reads CASSAQENTEAFF. CDR3 coding DNA: TGTGCCAGCAGCGCACAGGAGAACACTGAAGCTTTCTTT.

The rearrangement uses TRBV5-1 and TRBJ1-1; no clear D gene. The CDR3 totals 14 residues. Germline lookup yields CDR1 SGHRS and CDR2 YFSETQ. The germline V and J ends were trimmed by 4 bases and 5 bases, with 15 bases remaining between them. The CDR3 loop reads CASSLPGSGTEAFF. In DNA, the CDR3 is TGCGCCAGCAGCCTGCCGGGGTCTGGGACTGAAGCTTTCTTT.

This chain links TRBV7-3 with TRBJ1-6; the D is unclear. From germline, CDR1 is SGHTA and CDR2 FQGTGA. The CDR3 runs to 13 residues. With 1 base removed from V and 5 bases from J, the gap between germline ends came to 3 bases. The CDR3: CASSLIDNSPLHF. In nucleotides, the CDR3 is TGTGCCAGCAGCTTAATCGATAATTCACCCCTCCACTTT.

The rearrangement joins TRBV5-1 to TRBJ1-6; 10 bases fit TRBD1. J gave up 12 bases and V 5 bases, and 8 bases lay outside the gene matches. The CDR3 spans 14 residues. Germline-derived CDR1 and CDR2 are SGHRS and YFSETQ. DNA of the CDR3: TGCGCCAGCAGGCTCGGGGGGACAGGGGAACCCCTCCACTTT. The encoded protein is CASRLGGTGEPLHF.

The chain recombines TRBV2 with TRBJ2-1, with TRBD2 identical over 10 bases. With 6 bases clipped from V and 11 bases from J, the junction kept 13 bases outside the gene matches. The CDR3 runs to 15 residues. CDR1 is SNHLY, CDR2 FYNNEI, per germline. The CDR3 coding sequence is TGTGCCAGCAGATTAGCGGGAGGACGAACAATGAAGCAGTTCTTC. Protein product: CASRLAGGRTMKQFF.

This sequence joins TRBV7-9 and TRBJ2-1; D unresolved. Germline values: CDR1 SEHNR, CDR2 FQNEAQ (reference sequence). V lost 3 bases to trimming and J lost 10 bases, with 13 bases between them. The CDR3 runs 13 residues. Written as DNA, the CDR3 is TGTGCCAGCAGCTTCGCTAGTGGAGACGAGCAGTTCTTC. Translation: CASSFASGDEQFF. Complete variable domain (other parts from reference TRBV7-9 and TRBJ2-1): DTGVSQNPRHKITKRGQNVTFRCDPISEHNRLYWYRQTLGQGPEFLTYFQNEAQLEKSRLLSDRFSAERPKGSFSTLEIQRTEQGDSAMYLCASSFASGDEQFFGPGTRLTVL.

V and J are TRBV18 and TRBJ2-7, with 8 bases identical to TRBD1. Germline V gene sequence: CDR1 KGHSH, CDR2 LQKENI. V lost 3 bases and J lost 0; bases outside the gene matches: 4. The CDR3 sequence is 15 residues long. For the CDR3, the DNA is TGTGCCAGCTCACCGACAGGGGATAGCTCCTACGAGCAGTACTTC. It encodes CASSPTGDSSYEQYF.

The gene calls are TRBV12-2 and TRBJ2-5; whether TRBD2, the table's D call, matches the DNA was not checked. TRBV12-2 is tagged as a pseudogene. This CDR3 has 13 residues. The CDR3 sequence: CASLVAEQETQYF. Written as DNA, the CDR3 is TGTGCAAGTCTCGTAGCGGAGCAAGAGACCCAGTACTTC.